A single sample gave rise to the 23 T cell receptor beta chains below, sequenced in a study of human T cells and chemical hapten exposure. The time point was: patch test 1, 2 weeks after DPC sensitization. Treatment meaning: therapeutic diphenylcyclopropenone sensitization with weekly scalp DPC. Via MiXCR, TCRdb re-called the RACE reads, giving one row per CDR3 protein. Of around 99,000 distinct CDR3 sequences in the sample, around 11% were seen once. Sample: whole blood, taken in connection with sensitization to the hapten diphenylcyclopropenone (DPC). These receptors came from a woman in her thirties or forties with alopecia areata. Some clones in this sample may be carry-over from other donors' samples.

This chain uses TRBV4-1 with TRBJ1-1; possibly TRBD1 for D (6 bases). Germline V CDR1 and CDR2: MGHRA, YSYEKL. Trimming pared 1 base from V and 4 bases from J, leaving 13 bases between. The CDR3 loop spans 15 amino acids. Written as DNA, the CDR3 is TGCGCCAGCAGCCAAGGGACAGCCTCGAGCACTGAAGCTTTCTTT. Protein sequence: CASSQGTASSTEAFF.

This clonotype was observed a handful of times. The CDR3 loop reads CASSSPGGEKTQYF. The CDR3 nucleotides read TGTGCCAGCAGCTCCCCAGGGGGCGAAAAGACCCAGTACTTC. The V gene is TRBV5-4, the J gene TRBJ2-5; 8 bases align to TRBD1. The CDR3 sequence is 14 residues long. V dropped 3 bases and J dropped 6; count of bases not matched to a gene: 7. Per the germline V gene, CDR1 is SGHNT and CDR2 is YYREEE (reference sequence).

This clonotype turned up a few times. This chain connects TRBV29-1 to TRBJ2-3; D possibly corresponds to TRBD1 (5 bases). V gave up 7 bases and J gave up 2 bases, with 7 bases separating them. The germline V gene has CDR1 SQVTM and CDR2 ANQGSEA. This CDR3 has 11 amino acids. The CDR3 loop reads CSARDTDTQYF. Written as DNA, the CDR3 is TGCAGCGCCAGGGACACAGATACGCAGTATTTT.

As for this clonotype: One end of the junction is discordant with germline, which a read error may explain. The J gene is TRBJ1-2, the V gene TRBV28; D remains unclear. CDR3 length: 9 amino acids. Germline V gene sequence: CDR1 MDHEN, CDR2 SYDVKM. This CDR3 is CASSPRQTF. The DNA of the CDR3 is TGTGCCAGCAGTCCTCGCCAAACCTTT.

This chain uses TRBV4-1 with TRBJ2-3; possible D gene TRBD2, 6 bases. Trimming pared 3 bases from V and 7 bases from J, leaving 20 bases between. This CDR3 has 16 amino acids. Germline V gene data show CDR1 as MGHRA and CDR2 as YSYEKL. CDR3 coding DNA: TGCGCCAGCAGCCAGGAGGGACTTCTACCTCTTAATACGCAGTATTTT. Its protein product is CASSQEGLLPLNTQYF.

CDR3 region: CSASRIQETQYF. The CDR3, as DNA: TGCAGTGCTTCGCGGATCCAAGAGACCCAGTACTTC. The chain combines TRBV20-1 with TRBJ2-5; D is unresolved. CDR3 size: 12 residues. V dropped 5 bases and J dropped 1 base, with 8 bases sitting between them. Germline V gene data show CDR1 as DFQATT and CDR2 as SNEGSKA (reference sequence).

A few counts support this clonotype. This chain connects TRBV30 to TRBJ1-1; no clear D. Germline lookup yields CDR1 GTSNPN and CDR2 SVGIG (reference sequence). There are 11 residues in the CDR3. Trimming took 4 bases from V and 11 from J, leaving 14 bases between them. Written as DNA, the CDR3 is TGTGCCTGGAAGGCAGTTACGATGGCTTTCTTT. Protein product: CAWKAVTMAFF.

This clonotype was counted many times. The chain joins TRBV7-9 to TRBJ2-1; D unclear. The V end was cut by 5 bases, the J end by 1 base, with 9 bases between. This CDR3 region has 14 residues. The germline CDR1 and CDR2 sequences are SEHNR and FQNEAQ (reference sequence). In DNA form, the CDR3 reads TGTGCCAGCAGCCCCTTTGCGTCCTACAATGAGCAGTTCTTC. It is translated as CASSPFASYNEQFF.

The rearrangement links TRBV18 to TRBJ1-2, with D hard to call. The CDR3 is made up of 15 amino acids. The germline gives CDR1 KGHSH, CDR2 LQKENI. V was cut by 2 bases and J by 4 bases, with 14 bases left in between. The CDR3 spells CASSPMMAGPYGYTF. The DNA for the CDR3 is TGTGCCAGCTCACCAATGATGGCAGGCCCCTATGGCTACACCTTC.

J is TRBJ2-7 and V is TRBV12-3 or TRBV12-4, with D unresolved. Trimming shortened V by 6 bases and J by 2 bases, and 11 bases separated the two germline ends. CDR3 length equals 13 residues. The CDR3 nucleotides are TGTGCCAGCAGGGCGGACGGAGCCTACGAGCAGTACTTC. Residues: CASRADGAYEQYF.

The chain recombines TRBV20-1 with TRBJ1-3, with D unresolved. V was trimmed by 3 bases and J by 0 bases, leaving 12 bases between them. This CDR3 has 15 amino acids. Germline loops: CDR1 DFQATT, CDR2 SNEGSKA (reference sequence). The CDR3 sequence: CSASALRLSGNTIYF. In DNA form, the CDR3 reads TGCAGTGCTAGCGCGTTACGCCTCTCTGGAAACACCATATATTTT.

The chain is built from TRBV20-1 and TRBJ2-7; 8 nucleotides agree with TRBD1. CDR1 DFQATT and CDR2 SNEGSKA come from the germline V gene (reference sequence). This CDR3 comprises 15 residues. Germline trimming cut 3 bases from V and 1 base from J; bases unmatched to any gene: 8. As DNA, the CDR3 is TGCAGTGCTAGTCCGATGACAGGGGTTTCCTACGAGCAGTACTTC. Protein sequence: CSASPMTGVSYEQYF.

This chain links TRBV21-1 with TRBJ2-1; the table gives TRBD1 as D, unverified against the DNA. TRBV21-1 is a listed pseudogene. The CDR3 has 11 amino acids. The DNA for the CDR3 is TGTGCCAGCAGTTCCCGGGACGCCCTGTTCTTC. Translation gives CASSSRDALFF.

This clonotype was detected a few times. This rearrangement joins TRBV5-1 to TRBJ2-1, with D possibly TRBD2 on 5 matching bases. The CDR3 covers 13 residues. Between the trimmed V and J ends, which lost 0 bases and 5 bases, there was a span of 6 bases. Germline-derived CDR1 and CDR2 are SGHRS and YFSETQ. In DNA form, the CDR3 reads TGCGCCAGCAGCTTGGACGGGGACAATGAGCAGTTCTTC. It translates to CASSLDGDNEQFF.

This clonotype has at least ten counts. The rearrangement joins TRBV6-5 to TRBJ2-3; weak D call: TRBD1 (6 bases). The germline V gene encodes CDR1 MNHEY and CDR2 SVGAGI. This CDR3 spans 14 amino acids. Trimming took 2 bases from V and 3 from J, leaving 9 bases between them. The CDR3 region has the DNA TGTGCCAGCAGTTACACCGGACAGACAGATACGCAGTATTTT. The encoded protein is CASSYTGQTDTQYF.

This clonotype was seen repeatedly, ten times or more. The CDR3 DNA follows: TGTGCCAGCAGCACGCTAGCGGGAGTCAAAGAGACCCAGTACTTC. Encoded protein: CASSTLAGVKETQYF. The chain employs TRBV9 and TRBJ2-5; 10 nucleotides match TRBD2. The germline CDR1 and CDR2 sequences are SGDLS and YYNGEE. Trimming cost V 4 bases and J 3 bases; bases outside gene matches: 6. The CDR3 contains 15 residues. The full variable domain, in which reference TRBV9 and TRBJ2-5 provide the parts outside the CDR3, is DSGVTQTPKHLITATGQRVTLRCSPRSGDLSVYWYQQSLDQGLQFLIQYYNGEERAKGNILERFSAQQFPDLHSELNLSSLELGDSALYFCASSTLAGVKETQYFGPGTRLLVL.

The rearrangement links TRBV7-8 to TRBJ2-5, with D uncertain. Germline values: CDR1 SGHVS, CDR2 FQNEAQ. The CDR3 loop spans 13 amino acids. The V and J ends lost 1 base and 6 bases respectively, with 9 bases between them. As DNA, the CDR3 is TGTGCCAGCAGCTTAGATGAGTTGAAGACCCAGTACTTC. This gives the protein CASSLDELKTQYF.

The CDR3 DNA sequence: TGTGCCAGCAGTTCGTCCTTGGAGACCCAGTACTTC. It specifies CASSSSLETQYF. The genes are TRBV28 and TRBJ2-5; D remains ambiguous. Germline CDR1 and CDR2: MDHEN and SYDVKM. The V end was cut by 4 bases, the J end by 5 bases, with 8 bases between. The CDR3 covers 12 residues.

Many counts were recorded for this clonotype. CDR3 in amino acids: CASSTGPVAGNTIYF. Written as DNA, the CDR3 is TGTGCCAGCAGCACCGGACCCGTCGCTGGAAACACCATATATTTT. V and J are TRBV7-8 and TRBJ1-3; the D is unclear. The germline V gene encodes CDR1 SGHVS and CDR2 FQNEAQ. This CDR3 region has 15 residues. Trimming shortened V by 5 bases and J by 2 bases, and 13 bases separated the two germline ends.

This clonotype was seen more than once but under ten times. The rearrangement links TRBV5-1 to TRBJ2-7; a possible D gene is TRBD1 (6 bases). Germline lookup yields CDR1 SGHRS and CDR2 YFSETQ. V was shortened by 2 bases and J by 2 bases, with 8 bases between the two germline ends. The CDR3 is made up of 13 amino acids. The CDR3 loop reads CASSFRTAYEQYF. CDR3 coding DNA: TGCGCCAGCAGCTTTCGGACAGCCTACGAGCAGTACTTC.

The CDR3 reads CASSGLAGVLAGELFF. For the CDR3, the DNA is TGTGCCAGCAGCGGGCTAGCGGGAGTTTTGGCCGGGGAGCTGTTTTTT. This chain connects TRBV7-2 to TRBJ2-2; 10 positions agree with TRBD2. With V trimmed by 5 bases and J by 6 bases, 9 bases remained unmatched. In germline, CDR1 is SGHTA, CDR2 FQGNSA. The CDR3 contains 16 residues. Based on the CDR3 plus reference TRBV7-2 and TRBJ2-2, the full variable domain is GAGVSQSPSNKVTEKGKDVELRCDPISGHTALYWYRQSLGQGLEFLIYFQGNSAPDKSGLPSDRFSAERTGGSVSTLTIQRTQQEDSAVYLCASSGLAGVLAGELFFGEGSRLTVL.

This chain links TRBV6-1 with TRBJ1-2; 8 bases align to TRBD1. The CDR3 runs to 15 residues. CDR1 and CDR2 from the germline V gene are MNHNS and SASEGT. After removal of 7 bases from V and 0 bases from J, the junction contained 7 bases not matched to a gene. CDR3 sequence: CASNRDRRANYGYTF. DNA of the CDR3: TGTGCCAGCAATAGGGACAGGCGAGCTAACTATGGCTACACCTTC.

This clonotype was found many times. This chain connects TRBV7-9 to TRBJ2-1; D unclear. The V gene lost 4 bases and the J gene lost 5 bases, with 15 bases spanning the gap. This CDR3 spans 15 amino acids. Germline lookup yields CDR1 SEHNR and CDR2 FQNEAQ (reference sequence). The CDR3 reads CASSSTIASNNEQFF. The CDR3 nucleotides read TGTGCCAGCAGCTCCACGATCGCCAGCAACAATGAGCAGTTCTTC.